This T cell receptor beta chain was obtained from a study of cytomegalovirus exposure and HLA in healthy donors. Study context: Ancestry clustering placed about 80% of around 400 genotyped donors in the Caucasian-associated cluster.

This CDR3 is built from 14 residues. CDR1 and CDR2 from the germline V gene are SEHNR and FQNEAQ (reference sequence). With 2 bases clipped from V and 3 bases from J, the junction kept 4 bases outside the gene matches. PCR involved 60 Vbeta and 13 Jbeta primers. Produced via immunoSEQ multiplex PCR; TCRdb's table is partial and in-frame only. The clone table shows 150,000 to 200,000 clones, with the ten largest holding roughly 0.74%. The receptor comes from a boy between 10 and 17 years old in good health and CMV-seronegative. The sample consisted of PBMCs. This rearrangement joins TRBV7-9 to TRBJ2-7, with 7 bases lining up with TRBD2. CDR3 protein: CASSLSGTNYEQYF. In DNA, the CDR3 is TGTGCCAGCAGCTTATCCGGGACTAACTACGAGCAGTACTTC.